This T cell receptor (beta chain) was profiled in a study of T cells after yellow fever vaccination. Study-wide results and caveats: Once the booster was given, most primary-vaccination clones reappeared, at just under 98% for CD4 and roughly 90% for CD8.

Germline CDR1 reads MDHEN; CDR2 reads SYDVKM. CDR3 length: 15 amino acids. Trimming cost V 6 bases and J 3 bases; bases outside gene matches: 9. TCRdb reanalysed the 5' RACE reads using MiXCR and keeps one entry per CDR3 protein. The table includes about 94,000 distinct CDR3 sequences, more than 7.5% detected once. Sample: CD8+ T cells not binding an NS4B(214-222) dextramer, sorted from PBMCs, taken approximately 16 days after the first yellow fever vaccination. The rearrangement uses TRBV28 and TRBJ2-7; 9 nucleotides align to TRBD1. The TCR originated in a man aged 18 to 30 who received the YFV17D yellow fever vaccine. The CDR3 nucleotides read TGTGCCAGCAGGCCCCGGACAGGGGAAGGCTACGAGCAGTACGTC. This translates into CASRPRTGEGYEQYV.